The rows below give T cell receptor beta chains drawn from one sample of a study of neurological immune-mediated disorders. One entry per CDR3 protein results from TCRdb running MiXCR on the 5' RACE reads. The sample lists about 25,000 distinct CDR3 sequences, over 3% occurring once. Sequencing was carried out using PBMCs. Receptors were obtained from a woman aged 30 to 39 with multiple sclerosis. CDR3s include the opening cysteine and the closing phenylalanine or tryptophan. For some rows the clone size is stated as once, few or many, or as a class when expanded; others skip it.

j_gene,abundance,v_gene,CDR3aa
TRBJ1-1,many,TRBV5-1,CASSLGVATEAFF
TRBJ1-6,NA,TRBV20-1,CSARRTGGDSPLNF
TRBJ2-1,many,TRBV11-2,CASSRGGAPYNEQFF
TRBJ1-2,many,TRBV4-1,CASSHPLDRGNYGYTF
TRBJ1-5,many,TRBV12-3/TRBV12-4,CASSLRDNNQPQHF
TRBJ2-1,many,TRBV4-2,CASSPPTRGGYNEQFF
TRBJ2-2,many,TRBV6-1,CASSDSGELFF
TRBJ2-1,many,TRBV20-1,CSATEMGRGGNEQFF
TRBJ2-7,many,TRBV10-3,CAISVLAGLSSYEQYF
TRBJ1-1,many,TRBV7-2,CASSLGPEGVAFF
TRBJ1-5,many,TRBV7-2,CASSLGQGSNQPQHF
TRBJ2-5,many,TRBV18,CASSARNGRGSQETQYF
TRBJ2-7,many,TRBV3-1,CASSQDVNPPNSYEQYF
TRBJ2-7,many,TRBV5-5,CASSTAYEQYF
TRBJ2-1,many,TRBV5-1,CASSWTSGSSYNEQFF
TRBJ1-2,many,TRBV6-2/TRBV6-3,CASSYTGQGDGYTF
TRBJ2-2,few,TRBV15,CATSRGLTTGELFF